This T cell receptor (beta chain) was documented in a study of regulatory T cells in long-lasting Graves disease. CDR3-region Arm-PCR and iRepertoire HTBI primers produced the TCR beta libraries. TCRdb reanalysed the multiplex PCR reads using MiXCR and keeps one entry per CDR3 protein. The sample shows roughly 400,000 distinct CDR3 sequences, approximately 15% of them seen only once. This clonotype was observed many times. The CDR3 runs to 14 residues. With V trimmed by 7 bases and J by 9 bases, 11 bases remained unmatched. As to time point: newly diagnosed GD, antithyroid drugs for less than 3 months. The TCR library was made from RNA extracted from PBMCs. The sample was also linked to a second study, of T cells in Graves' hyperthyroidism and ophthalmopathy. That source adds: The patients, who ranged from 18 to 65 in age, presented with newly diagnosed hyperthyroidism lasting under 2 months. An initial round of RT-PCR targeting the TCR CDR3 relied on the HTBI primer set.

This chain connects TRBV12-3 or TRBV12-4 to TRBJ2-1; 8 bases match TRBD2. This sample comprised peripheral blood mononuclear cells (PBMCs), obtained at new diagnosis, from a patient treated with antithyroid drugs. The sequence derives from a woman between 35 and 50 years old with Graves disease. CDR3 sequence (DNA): TGTGCCAGCATACAGCGGGAGTCACCGGGTGAGCAGTTCTTC. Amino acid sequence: CASIQRESPGEQFF.